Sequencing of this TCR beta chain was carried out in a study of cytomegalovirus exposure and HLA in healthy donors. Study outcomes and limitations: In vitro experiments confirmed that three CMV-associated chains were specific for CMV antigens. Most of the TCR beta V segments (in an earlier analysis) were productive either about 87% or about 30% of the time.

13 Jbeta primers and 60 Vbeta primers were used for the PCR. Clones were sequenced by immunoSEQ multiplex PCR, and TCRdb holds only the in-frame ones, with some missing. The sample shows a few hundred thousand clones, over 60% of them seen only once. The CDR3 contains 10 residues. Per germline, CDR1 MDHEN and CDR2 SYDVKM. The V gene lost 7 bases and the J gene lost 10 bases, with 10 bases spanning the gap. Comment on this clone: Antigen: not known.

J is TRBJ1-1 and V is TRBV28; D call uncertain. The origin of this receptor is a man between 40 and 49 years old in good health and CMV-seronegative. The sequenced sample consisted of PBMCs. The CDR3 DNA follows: TGTGCCAGCAAAGGAGTGGGAGCTTTCTTT. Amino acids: CASKGVGAFF.